The T cell receptor beta chain described here comes from a study of radiotherapy plus CTLA-4 blockade in lung cancer. Germline CDR1 is DFQATT and CDR2 is SNEGSKA (reference sequence). The CDR3 covers 11 residues. The table came from immunoSEQ multiplex PCR; TCRdb's copy has only in-frame clones and leaves some out. The data contain some 78,000 clones, approximately 86% of them singletons. This TCR came from a human donor with non-small cell lung cancer who had stable disease on radiotherapy plus ipilimumab. This chain uses TRBV20-1 with TRBJ1-1; a possible D gene is TRBD1 (5 bases). This sample comprised peripheral blood, obtained from a patient treated with radiotherapy plus ipilimumab. CDR3 sequence reads: CARAPNTEAFF. The CDR3 DNA follows: TGCGCCAGGGCCCCAAACACTGAAGCTTTCTTT.